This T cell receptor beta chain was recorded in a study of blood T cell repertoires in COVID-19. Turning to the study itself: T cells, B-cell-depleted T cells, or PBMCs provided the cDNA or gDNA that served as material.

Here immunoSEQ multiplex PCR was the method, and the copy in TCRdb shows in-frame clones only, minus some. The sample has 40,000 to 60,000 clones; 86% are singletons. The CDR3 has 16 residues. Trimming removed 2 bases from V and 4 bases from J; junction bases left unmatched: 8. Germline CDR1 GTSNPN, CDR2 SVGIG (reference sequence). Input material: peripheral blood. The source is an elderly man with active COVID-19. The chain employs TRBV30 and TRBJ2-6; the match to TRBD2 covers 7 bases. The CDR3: CAWSSAGVPGANVLTF. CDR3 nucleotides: TGTGCCTGGAGTTCGGCGGGAGTACCCGGGGCCAACGTCCTGACTTTC.